Listed here are 24 T cell receptor beta chains from one sample, sequenced in a study of blood T cell repertoires in COVID-19. Assay: immunoSEQ multiplex PCR; the TCRdb copy retains only in-frame clones and omits some. The sample lists around 190,000 clones, around 86% occurring once. Sequences were obtained from peripheral blood. Receptor source: a woman in her 70s with COVID-19, enrolled during active disease.

This chain links TRBV6-5 with TRBJ1-4; TRBD1 matches 7 bases. Germline-derived CDR1 and CDR2 are MNHEY and SVGAGI. V lost 0 bases, J lost 8 bases, and 6 bases stayed unmatched. This CDR3 has 15 amino acids. As DNA, the CDR3 is TGTGCCAGCAGTTACTCCGGGACAGTCGGAGAAAAACTGTTTTTT. It specifies CASSYSGTVGEKLFF.

The sample holds one count of this clone. The V gene is TRBV3-1 (or the pseudogene TRBV3-2), the J gene TRBJ2-7, with TRBD2 identical over 9 bases. The germline V gene has CDR1 LGHDT and CDR2 YNNKEL (reference sequence). Germline trimming cut 3 bases from V and 3 bases from J; bases unmatched to any gene: 12. The length of the CDR3 is 17 residues. The chain's CDR3 is CASSHPKGLAGNYEQYF. The CDR3 bases are TGTGCCAGCAGCCATCCAAAGGGGCTAGCGGGGAACTACGAGCAGTACTTC.

This clone was seen a single time. This chain links TRBV28 with TRBJ2-1; D remains unclear. V lost 6 bases, J lost 0 bases, and 9 bases lay in between. This CDR3 region has 14 residues. Germline V gives CDR1 MDHEN, CDR2 SYDVKM. Here the CDR3 reads CASRMRSSYNEQFF. The CDR3 DNA sequence: TGTGCCAGCAGAATGAGGAGCTCCTACAATGAGCAGTTCTTC.

The chain is built from TRBV5-5 and TRBJ2-7, with TRBD2 as a possible D gene (5 bases). Per the germline V gene, CDR1 is SGHKS and CDR2 is YYEKEE (reference sequence). With 6 bases removed from V and 0 bases from J, the gap between germline ends came to 13 bases. The length of the CDR3 is 14 residues. For the CDR3, the DNA is TGTGCCAGCACCCCGGAGGTCTTCTCCTACGAGCAGTACTTC. The encoded protein is CASTPEVFSYEQYF. Full variable domain (missing parts from reference TRBV5-5 and TRBJ2-7): DAGVTQSPTHLIKTRGQQVTLRCSPISGHKSVSWYQQVLGQGPQFIFQYYEKEERGRGNFPDRFSARQFPNYSSELNVNALLLGDSALYLCASTPEVFSYEQYFGPGTRLTVT.

The V call is TRBV19, the J call TRBJ1-1; 9 bases match TRBD1. V gave up 6 bases and J gave up 3 bases; unmatched junction bases: 14. CDR1 is LNHDA and CDR2 is SQIVND in the germline V gene (reference sequence). The CDR3 loop spans 17 amino acids. CDR3 sequence reads: CASSPWDLDRGDTEAFF. Written as DNA, the CDR3 is TGTGCCAGTAGCCCATGGGATCTCGACAGGGGGGACACTGAAGCTTTCTTT.

The chain has TRBV28 and TRBJ2-4, with D possibly TRBD1 on 6 matching bases. The germline V gene has CDR1 MDHEN and CDR2 SYDVKM. The V and J ends lost 6 bases and 0 bases respectively, with 9 bases between them. The CDR3 runs 14 residues. CDR3 nucleotides: TGTGCCAGCAGACAGGGTATAGCCAAAAACATTCAGTACTTC. It specifies CASRQGIAKNIQYF. Filled out from reference TRBV28 and TRBJ2-4, the complete variable domain reads DVKVTQSSRYLVKRTGEKVFLECVQDMDHENMFWYRQDPGLGLRLIYFSYDVKMKEKGDIPEGYSVSREKKERFSLILESASTNQTSMYLCASRQGIAKNIQYFGAGTRLSVL.

This clone was seen just once. The chain uses TRBV24-1 and TRBJ2-3, with TRBD2 as a possible D gene (6 bases). The CDR3 length is 15 residues. V lost 5 bases, J lost 0 bases, and 11 bases lay in between. Germline V gene sequence: CDR1 KGHDR, CDR2 SFDVKD. This CDR3 reads CATSAARGSTDTQYF. CDR3 coding DNA: TGTGCCACCAGTGCAGCCCGGGGGAGCACAGATACGCAGTATTTT.

The chain recombines TRBV4-2 with TRBJ1-2, with 9 bases aligning to TRBD1. V shed 0 bases and J 5 bases; nucleotides not matched to a gene: 10. CDR3 length: 17 amino acids. Per the germline V gene, CDR1 is LGHNA and CDR2 is YNFKEQ. DNA of the CDR3: TGTGCCAGCAGCCAAGAGACAGGGGGGTTACAAGATTATGGCTACACCTTC. This translates into CASSQETGGLQDYGYTF.

This chain uses TRBV18 with TRBJ1-1, with TRBD1 matching over 7 bases. With V trimmed by 3 bases and J by 1 base, 8 bases remained unmatched. This CDR3 contains 16 residues. Germline CDR1 reads KGHSH; CDR2 reads LQKENI. The CDR3 is CASSPLRQGRNTEAFF. CDR3 sequence (DNA): TGTGCCAGCTCACCCCTACGACAGGGCAGGAACACTGAAGCTTTCTTT.

V gene TRBV10-3 combines with J gene TRBJ2-5, with no clear D. Germline V gene lookup returns CDR1 ENHRY and CDR2 SYGVKD. V lost 6 bases to trimming and J lost 0 bases, with 8 bases between them. This CDR3 contains 13 residues. CDR3: CAIRQPYQETQYF. Written as DNA, the CDR3 is TGTGCCATCAGACAGCCGTACCAAGAGACCCAGTACTTC.

This chain links TRBV3-1 (or the pseudogene TRBV3-2) with TRBJ2-7, with 8 bases identical to TRBD1. The V gene end was trimmed by 4 bases and the J gene end by 3 bases; junction bases not matched to a gene: 8. CDR3 length: 15 residues. Germline-derived CDR1 and CDR2 are LGHDT and YNNKEL (reference sequence). CDR3 protein: CASSLSDREHYEQYF. CDR3 coding DNA: TGTGCCAGCAGCCTATCGGACAGGGAACACTACGAGCAGTACTTC.

V usage is TRBV7-9 and J usage is TRBJ2-7; possibly TRBD1 for D (6 bases). Germline V lookup: CDR1 SEHNR, CDR2 FQNEAQ (reference sequence). Trimming took off 4 bases at V and 1 base at J, with 11 bases between the two ends. The CDR3 sequence is 14 residues long. CDR3 region: CASSSTGSSYEQYF. CDR3 coding DNA: TGTGCCAGCAGCTCAACAGGGAGTTCCTACGAGCAGTACTTC.

The rearrangement joins TRBV6-1 to TRBJ1-5; D gene unclear. Between the trimmed V and J ends, which lost 2 bases and 4 bases, there was a span of 6 bases. The CDR3 consists of 13 residues. CDR1 and CDR2 from the germline V gene are MNHNS and SASEGT. The CDR3 sequence is CASSELFNQPQHF. For the CDR3, the DNA is TGTGCCAGCAGTGAACTCTTTAATCAGCCCCAGCATTTT.

The chain joins TRBV7-2 to TRBJ2-1; no clear D gene. V was trimmed by 0 bases and J by 9 bases, leaving 6 bases between them. The V gene's germline CDR1 is SGHTA and CDR2 FQGNSA. CDR3 length: 12 amino acids. The CDR3 bases are TGTGCCAGCAGCTTAGCCCCTAGTGAGCAGTTCTTC. Its protein product is CASSLAPSEQFF.

This clone was counted once. V gene TRBV19 combines with J gene TRBJ1-3, with D tentatively TRBD1 (5 bases). The germline gives CDR1 LNHDA, CDR2 SQIVND (reference sequence). V gave up 6 bases and J gave up 3 bases, with 15 bases separating them. The CDR3 length is 15 residues. The CDR3 sequence: CASSLVGAFGNTIYF. For the CDR3, the DNA is TGTGCCAGTAGCCTAGTAGGGGCTTTTGGAAACACCATATATTTT. The variable domain in full, completed from reference TRBV19 and TRBJ1-3, reads DGGITQSPKYLFRKEGQNVTLSCEQNLNHDAMYWYRQDPGQGLRLIYYSQIVNDFQKGDIAEGYSVSREKKESFPLTVTSAQKNPTAFYLCASSLVGAFGNTIYFGEGSWLTVV.

A note on this clone: A read error may produce the germline difference seen at one junction end. The chain uses TRBV10-3 and TRBJ1-4; a possible D gene is TRBD1 (5 bases). Germline CDR1 reads ENHRY; CDR2 reads SYGVKD. The CDR3 extends over 14 amino acids. The CDR3: CAISETGGNGKLFF. The CDR3 bases are TGTGCCATCAGTGAAACAGGCGGAAATGGAAAACTGTTTTTT.

The gene calls are TRBV2 and TRBJ1-5; 7 bases are a match to TRBD1. The germline V gene encodes CDR1 SNHLY and CDR2 FYNNEI. V lost 10 bases to trimming and J lost 5 bases; unmatched junction nucleotides: 8. This CDR3 is 13 amino acids long. The CDR3 DNA is TGTGCCACGACGACAGGGCGGGATCAGCCCCAGCATTTT. It specifies CATTTGRDQPQHF.

This clone came up a few times. The chain couples TRBV2 to TRBJ1-1, with a tentative D call TRBD1 (6 bases). Between the trimmed V and J ends, which lost 6 bases and 0 bases, there was a span of 11 bases. CDR1 and CDR2 from the germline V gene are SNHLY and FYNNEI. There are 14 residues in the CDR3. CDR3 coding DNA: TGTGCCAGCAGAACGGACAGCCTGAACACTGAAGCTTTCTTT. It codes for CASRTDSLNTEAFF. Using reference TRBV2 and TRBJ1-1 for the parts outside the CDR3, the full variable domain is EPEVTQTPSHQVTQMGQEVILRCVPISNHLYFYWYRQILGQKVEFLVSFYNNEISEKSEIFDDQFSVERPDGSNFTLKIRSTKLEDSAMYFCASRTDSLNTEAFFGQGTRLTVV.

This clone was counted once. This chain joins TRBV7-8 and TRBJ2-2; D is possibly TRBD1 (5 bases). V was pared by 3 bases and J by 1 base, with 15 bases between. The CDR3 length is 17 residues. Germline lookup yields CDR1 SGHVS and CDR2 FQNEAQ. CDR3 bases: TGTGCCAGCAGCTTCCCTCTGCGGCAGGGGAACACCGGGGAGCTGTTTTTT. Translation: CASSFPLRQGNTGELFF.

V usage is TRBV28 and J usage is TRBJ2-1, with 11 bases matching TRBD2. Germline V gene data show CDR1 as MDHEN and CDR2 as SYDVKM. V lost 6 bases, J lost 2 bases, and 3 bases stayed unmatched. The CDR3 loop spans 15 amino acids. Written as DNA, the CDR3 is TGTGCCAGCAGGCGACTAGCGGGAACCTACAATGAGCAGTTCTTC. Its protein is CASRRLAGTYNEQFF.

The chain joins TRBV2 to TRBJ2-3, with D maybe TRBD2 (6 bases). In germline, CDR1 is SNHLY, CDR2 FYNNEI. This CDR3 has 15 amino acids. V gave up 4 bases and J gave up 0 bases, with 11 bases separating them. The CDR3 spells CASSGLGGSTDTQYF. The CDR3 DNA reads as TGTGCCAGCAGTGGGCTGGGGGGTAGCACAGATACGCAGTATTTT.

The chain carries TRBV28 and TRBJ2-7; the match to TRBD2 covers 8 bases. CDR1 and CDR2 from the germline V gene are MDHEN and SYDVKM. The V segment lost 5 bases and the J segment 0 bases; nucleotides outside the gene matches: 6. The CDR3 covers 15 residues. The CDR3 reads CASSISGGGSYEQYF. The CDR3 DNA reads TGTGCCAGCAGTATAAGCGGGGGCGGCTCCTACGAGCAGTACTTC.

The rearrangement uses TRBV9 and TRBJ2-7; TRBD1 matches at 7 bases. This CDR3 has 15 amino acids. V shed 0 bases and J 0 bases; nucleotides not matched to a gene: 3. The germline gives CDR1 SGDLS, CDR2 YYNGEE. DNA of the CDR3: TGTGCCAGCAGCGTAGGACAGGGCATCTCCTACGAGCAGTACTTC. Protein product: CASSVGQGISYEQYF. Drawing the rest from reference TRBV9 and TRBJ2-7, the complete variable domain is DSGVTQTPKHLITATGQRVTLRCSPRSGDLSVYWYQQSLDQGLQFLIQYYNGEERAKGNILERFSAQQFPDLHSELNLSSLELGDSALYFCASSVGQGISYEQYFGPGTRLTVT.

This chain links TRBV7-9 with TRBJ2-3; the match to TRBD2 covers 11 bases. The CDR3 runs to 18 residues. Trimming took 2 bases from V and 4 from J; bases not matched to a gene: 11. Germline V gene sequence: CDR1 SEHNR, CDR2 FQNEAQ (reference sequence). DNA for the CDR3: TGTGCCAGCAGCTTAATGCCTAGCGGGAGGAGAAGGGCAGATACGCAGTATTTT. Translated: CASSLMPSGRRRADTQYF. Complete variable domain (other parts from reference TRBV7-9 and TRBJ2-3): DTGVSQNPRHKITKRGQNVTFRCDPISEHNRLYWYRQTLGQGPEFLTYFQNEAQLEKSRLLSDRFSAERPKGSFSTLEIQRTEQGDSAMYLCASSLMPSGRRRADTQYFGPGTRLTVL.